This T cell receptor (beta chain) was found in a study of CD8+CD57+ T cells in acquired aplastic anemia. Study summary: The mean DNA yield obtained from sorted CD4+ and CD8+ cells came to 3 to 3.5 ug.

Genomic DNA served as template for TCR beta VDJ and CDR3 profiling. MiXCR, applied by TCRdb to the reads, yields one record per CDR3 protein. Of approximately 190,000 distinct CDR3 sequences listed, roughly half are singletons. A remark on this clonotype: Its specificity is unknown.

The study, taken as a whole, reports: A set of about 28 CD8+ CDR3 sequences was shared between patients and controls, and these sequences appeared highly expressed in patients. CD8+ Simpson's diversity did not differ significantly between patients and controls.

Sequenced patients had shown CD8+CD57+ cell expansion by flow cytometry. Each patient carried a diagnosis of severe acquired aplastic anemia. The clonotype was recovered from a human donor with aplastic anemia. What was sequenced was sorted CD4+, CD8+, or CD8+CD57+ T cells (not recorded which) from PBMCs.

The CDR3 loop is CASSPLLNNGYTF. The CDR3 DNA reads as TGTGCCAGTAGTCCCCTCTTAAATAATGGCTACACCTTC. V gene TRBV19 combines with J gene TRBJ1-2, with D unresolved. The CDR3 extends over 13 amino acids. Trimming removed 5 bases at V and 6 bases at J, with 13 bases between. Germline lookup yields CDR1 LNHDA and CDR2 SQIVND (reference sequence).